This T cell receptor (beta chain) was recorded in a study of blood T cell repertoires in COVID-19 (dated by TCRdb to the early 2020s). In terms of the full investigation: Collaborator samples came from the United States, Italy and Spain and covered acute and convalescent phases of COVID-19. Samples came from the ongoing ImmuneRACE study (first 160 participants) plus 1,254 subjects from 6 global collaborators. The repertoires were made available in a free public database intended to serve as a resource for research on the immune response to SARS-CoV-2. The dataset comprised deeply sampled blood TCRbeta repertoires from subjects exposed to, actively infected with, or recovered from COVID-19. The prospective study material was composed of cDNA or gDNA derived from T cells, B-cell-depleted T cells, or PBMCs. Nearly every sample came with metadata listing a de-identified subject ID, COVID-19 status, age in years and sex. Where HLA class I and class II types were available, the types were taken from metadata supplied by the sample provider, not from assay-based typing.

The collaborating institutions used their own protocols to collect whole blood in K2EDTA tubes. For TCRbeta analysis, collaborators shipped samples in one of three forms: frozen whole blood, isolated PBMCs, or DNA extracted from either of those sample types. TCRbeta CDR3 regions were amplified from genomic DNA using the immunoSEQ Assay, a bias-controlled multiplex PCR. The study's processing was this. The number of nucleated cells in each sample was estimated from the amplification of reference gene primers within the assay. Sequence reads were collapsed and filtered to measure the absolute abundance of every unique TCRbeta CDR3 rearrangement. For each sample, productive Simpson clonality was calculated by taking the square root of Simpson's diversity index across productive rearrangements. Sourced from immuneACCESS, this table was stored by TCRdb with only in-frame sequences that have V and J called. A share of the clones is absent; for the studies checked, an unresolved V gene accounts for under half, and the remainder has no known explanation. V and J calls and clone size are given by that table; D and trimming were obtained from the DNA. In this sample the table shows 75,000 to 80,000 clones, approximately 80% of which occur a single time. The top ten constitute 18% of the sample.

The CDR3 runs 14 amino acids, cysteine and phenylalanine included. Only the CDR3 region is kept as DNA, spanning 42 bases read in frame from base 1. Taken from the germline V gene (reference sequence), the CDR1 and CDR2 loops are LGHDT and YNNKEL. V drops 1 base and J drops 7 bases, leaving 8 bases in between. Here is what the overall study found, with its caveats: The quantity of clinical and demographic metadata differed by source and by participant and was supplied without curation.

As for this clone: What this receptor recognizes is not known. Base qualities are missing; no much larger clone stands one base away.

Input material: peripheral blood. This receptor was obtained from a woman aged 55-70 years with acute or convalescent COVID-19. The sequence links TRBV3-1 (or the pseudogene TRBV3-2) to TRBJ1-6; a tentative D match to TRBD1 spans 6 bases. The CDR3 here reads CASSQATGNSPLHF. The DNA sequence reads TGTGCCAGCAGCCAAGCGACAGGAAATTCACCCCTCCACTTT.